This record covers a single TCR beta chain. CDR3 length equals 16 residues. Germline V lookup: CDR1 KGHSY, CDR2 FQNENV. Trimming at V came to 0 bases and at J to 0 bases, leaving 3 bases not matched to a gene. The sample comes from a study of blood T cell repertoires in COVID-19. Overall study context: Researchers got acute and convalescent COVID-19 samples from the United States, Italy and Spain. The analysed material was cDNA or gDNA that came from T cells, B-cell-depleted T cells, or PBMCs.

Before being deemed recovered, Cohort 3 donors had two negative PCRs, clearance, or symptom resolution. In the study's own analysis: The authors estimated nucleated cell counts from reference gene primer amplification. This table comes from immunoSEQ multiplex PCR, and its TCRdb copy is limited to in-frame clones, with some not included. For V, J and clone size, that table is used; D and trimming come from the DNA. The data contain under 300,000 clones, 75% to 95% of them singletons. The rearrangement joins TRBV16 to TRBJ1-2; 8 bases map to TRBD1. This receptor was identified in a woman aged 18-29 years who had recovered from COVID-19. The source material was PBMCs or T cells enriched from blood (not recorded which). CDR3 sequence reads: CASSQSGGQANYGYTF. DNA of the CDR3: TGTGCCAGCAGCCAATCGGGGGGACAGGCTAACTATGGCTACACCTTC.